Listed below are T cell receptor beta chains from one sample, sequenced in a study of blood T cells in healthy people across ages. Each CDR3 protein is one row after TCRdb ran MiXCR on the 5' RACE reads. This sample carries about 1.7 million distinct CDR3 sequences, over 25% of them seen once, and the ten largest clones take roughly 8.2%. The sample consisted of blood. These receptors originate from a woman aged 30 to 39 in good health. Both conserved end residues are part of each CDR3. Each record gives: D gene, J gene, clone size, V gene, CDR3 DNA, CDR3 protein. A D gene is named only where the DNA matches it firmly. Clone size appears in some rows only: once, few, many, or a class for an expanded clone.

- TRBJ2-5 - TRBV20-1 TGCAGTGCTAGAGATCTTAATGAGCAAGAGACCCAGTACTTC CSARDLNEQETQYF
TRBD1 TRBJ1-4 few TRBV12-3/TRBV12-4 TGTGCCAGCGGGGCAGGGGGCATTGAGAAACTGTTTTTT CASGAGGIEKLFF
- TRBJ1-5 - TRBV19 TGTGCCAGTAGAAAAATGTGGGACAACAATCAGCCCCAGCATTTT CASRKMWDNNQPQHF
TRBD2 TRBJ2-1 few TRBV29-1 TGCAGCGTTGTGCGGGGGGACAATGAGCAGTTCTTC CSVVRGDNEQFF
- TRBJ2-3 - TRBV12-3/TRBV12-4 TGTGCCAGCAGCCCCCAAACGGTTCGACTAGGAGATACGCAGTATTTT CASSPQTVRLGDTQYF
- TRBJ1-5 - TRBV6-2/TRBV6-3 TGTGCCAGCAGTAGATCGCAAAATCGGCCCCAGCATTTT CASSRSQNRPQHF
- TRBJ2-5 many TRBV7-6 TGTGCCAGCAGCTCTGCGATGACTAGGACGGAGACCCAGTACTTC CASSSAMTRTETQYF
TRBD1 TRBJ2-3 few TRBV2 TGTGCCAGCAGGAGCCTACAGGGGACAGATACGCAGTATTTT CASRSLQGTDTQYF
TRBD2 TRBJ2-7 - TRBV3-1 TGTGCCAGCAGCCCGACTAGCGGGAGGGTCGGCGAGCAGTACTTC CASSPTSGRVGEQYF
- TRBJ2-5 once TRBV12-3/TRBV12-4 TGTGCCAGCAGTTTTGGGGTAGCGAGGGGACAAGAGACCCAGTACTTC CASSFGVARGQETQYF
- TRBJ2-5 - TRBV4-3 TGCGCCAGCAGCCAAGCCGGGGGGCCGATCCAAGAGACCCAGTACTTC CASSQAGGPIQETQYF
- TRBJ1-2 few TRBV20-1 TGCAGTGCTAGTAAACAGGGAGGGAGTATTGGCTACACCTTC CSASKQGGSIGYTF
TRBD2 TRBJ2-2 - TRBV27 TGTGCCAGTCTAGCGGGGGGGCAAACGAACACCGGGGAGCTGTTTTTT CASLAGGQTNTGELFF
TRBD1 TRBJ1-2 many TRBV6-6 TGTGCCAGCAGTACTAAACAGGGGGCAGGAGATGGCTACACCTTC CASSTKQGAGDGYTF
- TRBJ1-2 - TRBV7-9 TGTGCCAGCAGCTCAGGGGATTGGGGCTACACCTTC CASSSGDWGYTF
- TRBJ2-3 - TRBV7-2 TGTGCCAGCAGCTTTTCCCCCCCGACTGGGACTAGCACAGATACGCAGTATTTT CASSFSPPTGTSTDTQYF
TRBD2 TRBJ2-1 few TRBV9 TGTGCCAGCACCCGTGGGCGGGAGGGCTACAATGAGCAGTTCTTC CASTRGREGYNEQFF